The entry below describes one TCR beta chain. The antigen remains undetermined. Germline loops: CDR1 SGHTA, CDR2 FQGNSA. The germline V and J ends were trimmed by 2 bases and 2 bases, with 8 bases remaining between them. This CDR3 region has 14 residues. Data came from immunoSEQ multiplex PCR; TCRdb stores just in-frame clones and leaves some out. The sample consists of approximately 110,000 clones, about 89% of them appearing once. This sample was taken from a study of T cell responses to AZD1222 COVID-19 vaccine. Study-wide points: The repertoires were collected only after the peak T cell response. Epitopes outside B.1.351 and B.1.1.7 mutated regions reportedly drew nearly half of spike TCRs. Clonal diversity was possibly underestimated, and the donors were mostly white British, with more females. Of the AZD1222 recipients, only 6 or 7 were seropositive at baseline.

The receptor was derived from an adult in good health. This chain uses TRBV7-2 with TRBJ2-3; the D is unclear. The sequencing used peripheral blood, collected on day 0 of AZD1222 vaccination. CDR3 nucleotides: TGTGCCAGCAGCTTACTTCTCCTCACAGATACGCAGTATTTT. It yields the protein CASSLLLLTDTQYF.